The sequence of this TCR beta chain was determined in a study of shared clonotypes between healthy human individuals. The data were produced by immunoSEQ multiplex PCR, yet TCRdb's version contains in-frame clones alone and is incomplete. The sample has 2 million to 2.5 million clones, 85% to 95% seen once; the top ten hold 0.3% to 0.4%. Subsets obtained from CD4+ cells comprised CD45RA+ naive and CD45RA-negative memory cells. Overall study findings and caveats: An anticipated effect of sequencing depth on clonotype sharing among donors was recognized. Relative to memory subsets, naive subsets generally showed larger estimated richness.

The table lists this clone with a count of one. Its antigen is currently unknown. V shed 2 bases and J shed 7 bases, with 15 bases lying between them. The CDR3 is made up of 15 amino acids. Germline V gene data show CDR1 as MDHEN and CDR2 as SYDVKM. The sample comprised naive CD4+ T cells from PBMCs. The subset denotes: CD45RA+ positively selected. The rearrangement joins TRBV28 to TRBJ2-1; D uncertain. This receptor was taken from a man aged 18 to 29 in good health. Some clones in this sample may be carry-over from other donors' samples. CDR3: CASSLTDSIGNEQFF. For the CDR3, the DNA is TGTGCCAGCAGTTTAACCGATAGCATAGGAAATGAGCAGTTCTTC.